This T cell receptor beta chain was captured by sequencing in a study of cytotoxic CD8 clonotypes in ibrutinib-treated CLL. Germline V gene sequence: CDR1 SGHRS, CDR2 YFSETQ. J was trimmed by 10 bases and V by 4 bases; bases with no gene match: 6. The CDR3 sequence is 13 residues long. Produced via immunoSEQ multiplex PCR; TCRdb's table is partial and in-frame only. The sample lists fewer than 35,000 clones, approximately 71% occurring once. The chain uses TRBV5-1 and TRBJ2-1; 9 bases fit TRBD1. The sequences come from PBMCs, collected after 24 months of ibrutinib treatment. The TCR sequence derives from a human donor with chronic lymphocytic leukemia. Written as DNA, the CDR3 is TGCGCCAGCAGCAGGACAGGGGAGGGGGAGCAGTTCTTC. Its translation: CASSRTGEGEQFF.